This TCR beta chain was sequenced during a study of CD8 T cells in Susac syndrome. The RNA input was roughly 0.45 to 1 ug, and it was reverse transcribed with random hexamers. TCRdb reanalysed the immunoSEQ multiplex PCR reads using MiXCR and keeps one entry per CDR3 protein. This table holds 150,000 to 180,000 distinct CDR3 sequences, roughly 94% found once. Trimming left V 1 base short and J 0 bases short, with 14 bases between. The germline gives CDR1 GTSNPN, CDR2 SVGIG (reference sequence). The CDR3 totals 16 residues. The chain employs TRBV30 and TRBJ2-3; D uncertain. This clonotype was obtained from a human donor with multiple sclerosis. The sequenced material came from CD8+ T cells from PBMCs. CDR3 sequence (DNA): TGTGCCTGGAGTGGGCAGGAACAGAAGAGCACAGATACGCAGTATTTT. This sequence encodes CAWSGQEQKSTDTQYF.